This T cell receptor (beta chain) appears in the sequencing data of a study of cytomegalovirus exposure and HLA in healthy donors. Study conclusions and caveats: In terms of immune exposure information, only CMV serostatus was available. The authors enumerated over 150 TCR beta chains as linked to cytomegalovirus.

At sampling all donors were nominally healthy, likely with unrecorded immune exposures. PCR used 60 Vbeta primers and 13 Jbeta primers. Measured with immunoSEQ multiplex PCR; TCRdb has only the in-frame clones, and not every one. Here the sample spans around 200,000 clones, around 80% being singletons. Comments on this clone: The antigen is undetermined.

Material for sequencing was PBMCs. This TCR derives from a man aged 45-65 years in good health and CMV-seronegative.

CDR3 region: CASSLGGAVRFF. CDR3 nucleotides: TGTGCCAGCAGCTTGGGGGGGGCAGTCCGGTTCTTC. The V gene is TRBV7-2, the J gene TRBJ2-1; D may be TRBD2 (7 bases). The germline V and J ends were trimmed by 3 bases and 15 bases, with 15 bases remaining between them. This CDR3 is built from 12 residues. CDR1 and CDR2 from the germline V gene are SGHTA and FQGNSA.